The clone carrying this T cell receptor beta chain was seen repeatedly, ten times or more. What it recognizes is unknown. Criteria for exclusion of patients were uncontrolled infection, other autoimmune disease, pregnancy or lactation. Blood was sampled at initial diagnosis of hyperthyroidism, prior to onset of any ophthalmopathy symptoms. Amplified regions were TCR beta CDR3 sequences from RNA transcripts. The HTBI primer set was used in a first-round RT-PCR of the TCR CDR3. TCRdb fed the multiplex PCR reads into MiXCR, producing one record per CDR3 protein. Counted here are 550,000 to 850,000 distinct CDR3 sequences, roughly a sixth occurring once; the ten biggest clones make up approximately 16%. The data were obtained in a study of T cells in Graves' hyperthyroidism and ophthalmopathy. V lost 4 bases and J lost 0, with 9 bases in between. The CDR3 sequence is 14 residues long. The germline gives CDR1 KGHSH, CDR2 LQKENI.

Broader study findings: The model's output predicted ophthalmopathy at a median of roughly 6 months prior to onset.

Sequences were obtained from blood. The rearrangement uses TRBV18 and TRBJ1-1; D might be TRBD1 (5 bases). This clonotype was obtained from a woman aged 50 to 60 with Graves' hyperthyroidism that later progressed to Graves' ophthalmopathy. CDR3 nucleotide sequence: TGTGCCAGCTCACAACAGGCCATGAACACTGAAGCTTTCTTT. This sequence encodes CASSQQAMNTEAFF.